Sequencing of this T cell receptor beta chain was carried out in a study of OX40 agonist ivuxolimab in advanced cancers. Here immunoSEQ multiplex PCR was the method, and the copy in TCRdb shows in-frame clones only, minus some. The sample carries around 59,000 clones, roughly 87% recorded once. This CDR3 comprises 16 residues. CDR1 LNHDA and CDR2 SQIVND come from the germline V gene (reference sequence). Trimming took off 7 bases at V and 9 bases at J, with 25 bases between the two ends. This clonotype originated in an adult with an advanced solid tumor such as melanoma, head and neck, liver or kidney cancer. The source material was CD4+ or CD8+ T cells sorted from blood, sampled in a trial of the OX40 agonist ivuxolimab. This chain joins TRBV19 and TRBJ1-5; possibly TRBD1 for D (5 bases). CDR3: CASTDHGPSGQGPQHF. CDR3 nucleotide sequence: TGTGCCAGTACCGACCACGGGCCGTCCGGCCAGGGGCCCCAGCATTTT. Supplemented by reference TRBV19 and TRBJ1-5, the full variable domain reads DGGITQSPKYLFRKEGQNVTLSCEQNLNHDAMYWYRQDPGQGLRLIYYSQIVNDFQKGDIAEGYSVSREKKESFPLTVTSAQKNPTAFYLCASTDHGPSGQGPQHFGDGTRLSIL.